This T cell receptor (beta chain) was recorded in a study of control samples from healthy donors and cancer patients. TCRdb's copy holds only in-frame clones and misses some; the assay was immunoSEQ multiplex PCR. The sample consists of approximately 170,000 clones, roughly 91% of them appearing once. The CDR3 loop spans 16 amino acids. Germline V gives CDR1 SGHTA, CDR2 FQGNSA. Trimming at V came to 0 bases and at J to 2 bases, leaving 6 bases not matched to a gene. The J gene is TRBJ2-7, the V gene TRBV7-2; 8 nucleotides line up with TRBD2. This receptor was obtained from a woman between 25 and 40 years old in good health. Sequencing was performed on blood. The CDR3 DNA reads as TGTGCCAGCAGCTTAGCGCTGGGCGGGAGGACCTACGAGCAGTACTTC. It yields the protein CASSLALGGRTYEQYF.